This TCR beta chain is from a study of T cell responses to AZD1222 COVID-19 vaccine. Overall study findings and caveats: When two AZD1222 doses had been given, Spike-specific TCR breadth and depth rose.

The data were produced by immunoSEQ multiplex PCR, yet TCRdb's version contains in-frame clones alone and is incomplete. Seen here are under 150,000 clones, about 92% observed once, and the top ten hold around 5%. Concerning this clone itself: What it binds is unknown.

The germline V gene has CDR1 MNHEY and CDR2 SVGAGI. Trimming cost V 6 bases and J 0 bases; bases outside gene matches: 6. This CDR3 is 15 amino acids long. The chain employs TRBV6-5 and TRBJ2-7; 9 bases match TRBD1. This clonotype was sampled from an adult in good health. The source material was peripheral blood, sampled on day 0 of AZD1222 vaccination. The CDR3 DNA is TGTGCCAGCAGAACCGGGACAGGGACCTCCTACGAGCAGTACTTC. It translates to CASRTGTGTSYEQYF.